These 7 T cell receptor beta chains came from one sample sequenced in a study of cytomegalovirus exposure and HLA in healthy donors. This PCR relied on a set of 60 Vbeta primers and 13 Jbeta primers. Some clones are missing from TCRdb's copy, which holds only in-frame ones; the method was immunoSEQ multiplex PCR. The sample carries about 130,000 clones, nearly 85% recorded once. Sequencing was performed on PBMCs. These receptors were collected from a boy between 10 and 17 years old in good health and CMV-seronegative.

The sample holds a few counts of this clone. The V call is TRBV5-1, the J call TRBJ2-5; D is possibly TRBD2 (7 bases). V dropped 0 bases and J dropped 0 bases, with 12 bases sitting between them. This CDR3 region has 16 residues. CDR1 SGHRS and CDR2 YFSETQ come from the germline V gene. This CDR3 reads CASSLVAGADQETQYF. The CDR3 DNA is TGCGCCAGCAGCTTGGTTGCGGGGGCCGACCAAGAGACCCAGTACTTC.

The rearrangement links TRBV19 to TRBJ2-7; a possible D gene is TRBD1 (5 bases). Looked up from germline, CDR1 is LNHDA and CDR2 is SQIVND (reference sequence). The CDR3 runs 14 residues. Trimming shortened V by 6 bases and J by 1 base, and 13 bases separated the two germline ends. The CDR3 region is CASRQGQESYEQYF. DNA for the CDR3: TGTGCCAGTAGGCAGGGTCAGGAATCCTACGAGCAGTACTTC.

This clone was counted once. This chain connects TRBV18 to TRBJ2-1; D remains ambiguous. The CDR3 extends over 12 amino acids. Germline-derived CDR1 and CDR2 are KGHSH and LQKENI. Between the trimmed V and J ends, which lost 5 bases and 7 bases, there was a span of 9 bases. CDR3 amino acids: CASSSTGNEQFF. In DNA, the CDR3 is TGTGCCAGCTCATCGACCGGGAATGAGCAGTTCTTC.

This clone was observed once. The V and J genes are TRBV6-6 and TRBJ2-1; 10 bases are shared with TRBD2. The germline CDR1 and CDR2 sequences are MNHNY and SVGAGI (reference sequence). The CDR3 contains 15 residues. V trimming: 0 bases; J trimming: 6 bases; junction bases outside the gene matches: 2. Written as DNA, the CDR3 is TGTGCCAGCAGTTACTCGGGACTAGCGACCAATGAGCAGTTCTTC. This sequence encodes CASSYSGLATNEQFF.

V is TRBV5-4 and J is TRBJ2-1; TRBD1 aligns across 10 bases. Trimming removed 0 bases from V and 10 bases from J; junction bases left unmatched: 4. Germline CDR1 and CDR2: SGHNT and YYREEE (reference sequence). The CDR3 contains 14 residues. The chain's CDR3 is CASSLEGQGSEQFF. The CDR3, as DNA: TGTGCCAGCAGCTTGGAGGGACAGGGGAGCGAGCAGTTCTTC.

The rearrangement links TRBV6-1 to TRBJ2-2; no clear D gene. Trimming took 3 bases from V and 7 from J, leaving 9 bases between them. From germline, CDR1 is MNHNS and CDR2 SASEGT. The CDR3 covers 13 residues. CDR3: CASSEPIYGELFF. CDR3 bases: TGTGCCAGCAGTGAGCCTATTTACGGGGAGCTGTTTTTT.

This clone was counted between two and nine times. Here the CDR3 DNA reads TGTGCCAGCAGTGAAGGGGGGACACCCTATCAGCCCCAGCATTTT. This translates into CASSEGGTPYQPQHF. V usage is TRBV6-1 and J usage is TRBJ1-5; D might be TRBD1 (6 bases). There are 15 residues in the CDR3. The V end lost 1 base, the J end lost 5 bases, and 12 bases lay between the germline ends. Germline-derived CDR1 and CDR2 are MNHNS and SASEGT.